Each of the 6 T cell receptor beta chains below was sequenced from the same sample in a study of T cells expressing NK-cell markers (TCRdb year 2020). Library prep was done by 5' RACE. The sequencer was an Illumina HiSeq 2000. One entry per CDR3 protein sequence results from the TCRdb reprocessing of the reads, with DNA left out. This sample's table lists around 260,000 distinct CDR3 sequences. The ten largest make up around 4.3% of the sample. The sample comprised blood T cells: a sorted CD56 or NKG2C T cell subset, CD4+ or CD8+ T cells, or bulk PBMC T cells (not recorded which). These receptors all come from a woman between 18 and 70 years old in good health.

The chain combines TRBV20-1 with TRBJ2-7; TCRdb designates TRBD1, a call that cannot be tested without DNA. The germline V gene encodes CDR1 DFQATT and CDR2 SNEGSKA (reference sequence). This CDR3 spans 14 amino acids. The CDR3 protein is CSAEGTGTGYEQYF.

This chain joins TRBV4-3 and TRBJ2-1; there is no DNA to check the TCRdb D call of TRBD2. CDR3 size: 15 residues. Per germline, CDR1 LGHNA and CDR2 YSLEER. This CDR3 is CASSQYPSGSDEQFF.

This chain joins TRBV3-1 and TRBJ2-1. The length of the CDR3 is 15 residues. Germline values: CDR1 LGHDT, CDR2 YNNKEL (reference sequence). Here the CDR3 reads CASSQGQRDYNEQFF.

The chain carries TRBV6-2 or TRBV6-3 and TRBJ1-2; the D call of TRBD1 rests on TCRdb alone, since no DNA is present to check it. This CDR3 comprises 13 residues. Germline values: CDR1 MNHEY, CDR2 SVGEGT. CDR3 residues: CASSYSRGRGYTF.

V and J are TRBV5-1 and TRBJ2-1; TCRdb outputs TRBD2, but without DNA this stays unchecked. From germline, CDR1 is SGHRS and CDR2 YFSETQ. The CDR3 extends over 16 amino acids. The CDR3 region is CASGPSGGSRNNEQFF.

This sequence joins TRBV11-2 and TRBJ1-1. The CDR3 loop spans 15 amino acids. Germline loops: CDR1 SGHAT, CDR2 FQNNGV. CDR3 sequence reads: CASSSLKRSNTEAFF.